This TCR beta chain was observed in a study of Graves' ophthalmopathy and Graves' hyperthyroidism. Each hyperthyroidism patient was newly diagnosed, with under 2 months' duration, and aged 18 to 65. Pregnancy or lactation, uncontrolled infections and other autoimmune diseases were grounds for excluding patients. Many counts were recorded for this clonotype. As yet, its antigen is unknown. Study conclusions and caveats: Thyroid clonotypes that were expanded above 0.001 frequency mostly also appeared in blood.

From RNA, the CDR3 regions of TCR beta chains were amplified and sequenced. After a first-round RT-PCR with HTBI primers, a second-round multiplex PCR was run. TCRdb reanalysed the multiplex PCR reads using MiXCR and keeps one entry per CDR3 protein. In the table there are about 500,000 distinct CDR3 sequences, just under 40% of which are singletons. Sequences were obtained from peripheral blood or thyroid tissue (not recorded which). The receptor's source is an adult man with Graves' hyperthyroidism.

The CDR3 bases are TGCAGCGTGTTAGGGACTAGCTCCTACGAGCAGTACTTC. Translated, it gives CSVLGTSSYEQYF. The chain joins TRBV29-1 to TRBJ2-7, with 8 positions matching TRBD2. The CDR3 has 13 residues. Germline V lookup: CDR1 SQVTM, CDR2 ANQGSEA. The V and J ends lost 6 bases and 0 bases, in that order; junction bases with no gene match: 4.